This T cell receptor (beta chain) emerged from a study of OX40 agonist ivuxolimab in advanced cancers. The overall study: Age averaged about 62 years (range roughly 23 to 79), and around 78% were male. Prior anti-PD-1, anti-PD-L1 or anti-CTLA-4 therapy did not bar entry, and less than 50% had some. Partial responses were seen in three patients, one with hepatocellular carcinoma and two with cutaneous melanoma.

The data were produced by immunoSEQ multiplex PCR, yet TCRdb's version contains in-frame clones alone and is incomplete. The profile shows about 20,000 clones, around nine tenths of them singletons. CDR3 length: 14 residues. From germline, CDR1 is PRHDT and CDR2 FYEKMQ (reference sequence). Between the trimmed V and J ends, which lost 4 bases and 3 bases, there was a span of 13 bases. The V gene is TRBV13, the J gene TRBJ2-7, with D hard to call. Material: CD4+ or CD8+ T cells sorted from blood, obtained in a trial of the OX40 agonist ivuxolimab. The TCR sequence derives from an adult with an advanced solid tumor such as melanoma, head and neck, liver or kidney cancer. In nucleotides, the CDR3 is TGTGCCAGCAGCTCCACACAGAACTACTACGAGCAGTACTTC. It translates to CASSSTQNYYEQYF.